Given below is one T cell receptor beta chain in context. The data originate from a study of control samples from healthy donors and cancer patients. The CDR3 totals 13 residues. Germline-derived CDR1 and CDR2 are SGHDN and FVKESK. V shed 5 bases, J shed 1 base, and the junction held 1 base outside the gene matches. Produced via immunoSEQ multiplex PCR; TCRdb's table is partial and in-frame only. The sample carries around 110,000 clones, roughly 91% recorded once. The origin of this receptor is an older woman in good health. Material: blood. This rearrangement joins TRBV14 to TRBJ1-1; 7 bases match TRBD1. DNA for the CDR3: TGTGCCAGCAGCAGACAGGGGAACACTGAAGCTTTCTTT. Its protein product is CASSRQGNTEAFF.